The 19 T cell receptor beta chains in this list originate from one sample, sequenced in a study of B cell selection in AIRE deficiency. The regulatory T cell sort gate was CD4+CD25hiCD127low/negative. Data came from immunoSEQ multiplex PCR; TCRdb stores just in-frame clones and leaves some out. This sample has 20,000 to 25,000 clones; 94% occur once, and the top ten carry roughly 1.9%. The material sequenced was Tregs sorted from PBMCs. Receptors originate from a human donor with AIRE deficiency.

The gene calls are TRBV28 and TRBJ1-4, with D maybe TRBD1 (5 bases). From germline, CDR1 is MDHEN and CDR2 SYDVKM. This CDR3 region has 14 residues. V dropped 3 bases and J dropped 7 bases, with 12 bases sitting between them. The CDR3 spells CASSLAGVREKLFF. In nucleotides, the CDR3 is TGTGCCAGCAGTTTGGCGGGGGTTCGTGAAAAACTGTTTTTT.

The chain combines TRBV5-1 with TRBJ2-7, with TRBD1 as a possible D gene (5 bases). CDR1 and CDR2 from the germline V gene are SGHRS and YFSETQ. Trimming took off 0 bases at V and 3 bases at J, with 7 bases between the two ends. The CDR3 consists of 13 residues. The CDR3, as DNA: TGCGCCAGCAGCTTGGGACAGTTCTACGAGCAGTACTTC. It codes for CASSLGQFYEQYF.

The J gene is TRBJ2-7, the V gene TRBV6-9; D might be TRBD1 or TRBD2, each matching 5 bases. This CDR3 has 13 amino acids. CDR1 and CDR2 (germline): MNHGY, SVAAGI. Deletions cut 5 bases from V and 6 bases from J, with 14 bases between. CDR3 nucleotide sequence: TGTGCCAGCAGTGGGACGGCCACGCGCGAGCAGTACTTC. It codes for CASSGTATREQYF.

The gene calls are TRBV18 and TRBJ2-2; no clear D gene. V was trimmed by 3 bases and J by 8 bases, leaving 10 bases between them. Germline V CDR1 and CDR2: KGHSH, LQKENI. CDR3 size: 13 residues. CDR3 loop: CASSPVRTGELFF. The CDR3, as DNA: TGTGCCAGCTCACCGGTTAGGACGGGGGAGCTGTTTTTT.

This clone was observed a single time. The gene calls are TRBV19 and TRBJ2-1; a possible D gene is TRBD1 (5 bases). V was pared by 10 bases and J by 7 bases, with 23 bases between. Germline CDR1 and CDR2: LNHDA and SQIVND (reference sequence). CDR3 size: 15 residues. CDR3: CATDYKGILGNEQFF. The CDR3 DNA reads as TGTGCCACAGATTACAAGGGGATTTTGGGGAATGAGCAGTTCTTC. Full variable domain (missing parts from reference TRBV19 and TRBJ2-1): DGGITQSPKYLFRKEGQNVTLSCEQNLNHDAMYWYRQDPGQGLRLIYYSQIVNDFQKGDIAEGYSVSREKKESFPLTVTSAQKNPTAFYLCATDYKGILGNEQFFGPGTRLTVL.

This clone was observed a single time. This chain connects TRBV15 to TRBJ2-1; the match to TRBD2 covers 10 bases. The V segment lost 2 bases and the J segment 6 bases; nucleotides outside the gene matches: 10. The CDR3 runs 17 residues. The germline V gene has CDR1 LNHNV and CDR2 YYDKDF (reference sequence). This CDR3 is CATSRTRLAGVFNEQFF. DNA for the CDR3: TGTGCCACCAGCAGAACCCGCCTAGCGGGAGTTTTCAATGAGCAGTTCTTC. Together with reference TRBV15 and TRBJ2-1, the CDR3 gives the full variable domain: DAMVIQNPRYQVTQFGKPVTLSCSQTLNHNVMYWYQQKSSQAPKLLFHYYDKDFNNEADTPDNFQSRRPNTSFCFLDIRSPGLGDTAMYLCATSRTRLAGVFNEQFFGPGTRLTVL.

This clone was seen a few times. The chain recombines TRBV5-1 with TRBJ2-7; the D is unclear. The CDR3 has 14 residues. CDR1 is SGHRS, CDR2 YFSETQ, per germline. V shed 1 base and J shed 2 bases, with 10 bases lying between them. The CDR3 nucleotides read TGCGCCAGCAGCTTGTCGATAGGGCCCTACGAGCAGTACTTC. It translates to CASSLSIGPYEQYF.

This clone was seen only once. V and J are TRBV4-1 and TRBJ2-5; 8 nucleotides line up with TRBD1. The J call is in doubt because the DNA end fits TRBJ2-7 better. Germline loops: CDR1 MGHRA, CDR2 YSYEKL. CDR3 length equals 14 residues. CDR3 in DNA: TGCGCCAGCAGCCAAGGTGGACAGGGAACCGAGCAGTACTTC. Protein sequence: CASSQGGQGTEQYF.

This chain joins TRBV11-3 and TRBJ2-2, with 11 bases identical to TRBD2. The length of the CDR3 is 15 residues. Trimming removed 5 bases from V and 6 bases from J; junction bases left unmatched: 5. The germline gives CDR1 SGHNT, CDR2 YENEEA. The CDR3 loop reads CASSANSGRAGELFF. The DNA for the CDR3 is TGTGCCAGCAGCGCCAATAGCGGGAGGGCCGGGGAGCTGTTTTTT. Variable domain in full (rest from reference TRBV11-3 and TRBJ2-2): EAGVVQSPRYKIIEKKQPVAFWCNPISGHNTLYWYLQNLGQGPELLIRYENEEAVDDSQLPKDRFSAERLKGVDSTLKIQPAELGDSAVYLCASSANSGRAGELFFGEGSRLTVL.

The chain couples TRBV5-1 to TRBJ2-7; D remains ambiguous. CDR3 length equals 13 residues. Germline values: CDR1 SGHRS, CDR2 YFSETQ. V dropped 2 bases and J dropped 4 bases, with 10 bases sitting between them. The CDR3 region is CASSFGQPYEQYF. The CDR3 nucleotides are TGCGCCAGCAGCTTCGGCCAACCTTACGAGCAGTACTTC.

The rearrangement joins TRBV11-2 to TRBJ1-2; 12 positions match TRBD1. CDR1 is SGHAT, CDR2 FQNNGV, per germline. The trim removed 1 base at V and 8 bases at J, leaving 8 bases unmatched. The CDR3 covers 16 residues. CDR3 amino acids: CASSLGLGTGGSGYTF. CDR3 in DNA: TGTGCCAGCAGCTTAGGATTGGGGACAGGGGGCTCCGGCTACACCTTC. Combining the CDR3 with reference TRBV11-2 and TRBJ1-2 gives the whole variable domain EAGVAQSPRYKIIEKRQSVAFWCNPISGHATLYWYQQILGQGPKLLIQFQNNGVVDDSQLPKDRFSAERLKGVDSTLKIQPAKLEDSAVYLCASSLGLGTGGSGYTFGSGTRLTVV.

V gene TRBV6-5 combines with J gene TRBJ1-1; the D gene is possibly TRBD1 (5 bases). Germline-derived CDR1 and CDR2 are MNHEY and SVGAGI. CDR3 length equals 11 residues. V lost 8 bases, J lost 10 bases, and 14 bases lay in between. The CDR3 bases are TGTGCCAGCCTCCGTGGGGGTATAGCTTTCTTT. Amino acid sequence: CASLRGGIAFF.

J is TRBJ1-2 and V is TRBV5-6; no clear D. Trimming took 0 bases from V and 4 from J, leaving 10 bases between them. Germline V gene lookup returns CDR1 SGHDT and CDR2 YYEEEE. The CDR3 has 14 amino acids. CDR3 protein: CASSLVEGAYGYTF. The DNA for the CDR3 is TGTGCCAGCAGCTTGGTTGAAGGTGCCTATGGCTACACCTTC.

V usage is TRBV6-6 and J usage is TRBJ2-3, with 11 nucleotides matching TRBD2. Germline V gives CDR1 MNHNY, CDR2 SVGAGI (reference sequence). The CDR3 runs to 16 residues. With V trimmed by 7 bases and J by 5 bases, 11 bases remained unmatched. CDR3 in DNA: TGTGCCAGCACCCTGACTCTGACTAGCGGGATAGATACGCAGTATTTT. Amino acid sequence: CASTLTLTSGIDTQYF.

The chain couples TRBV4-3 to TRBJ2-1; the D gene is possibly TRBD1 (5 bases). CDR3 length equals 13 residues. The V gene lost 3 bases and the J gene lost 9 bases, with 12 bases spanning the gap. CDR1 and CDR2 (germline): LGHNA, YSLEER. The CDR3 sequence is CASSHLGVGEQFF. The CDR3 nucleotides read TGCGCCAGCAGCCACCTAGGGGTTGGTGAGCAGTTCTTC.

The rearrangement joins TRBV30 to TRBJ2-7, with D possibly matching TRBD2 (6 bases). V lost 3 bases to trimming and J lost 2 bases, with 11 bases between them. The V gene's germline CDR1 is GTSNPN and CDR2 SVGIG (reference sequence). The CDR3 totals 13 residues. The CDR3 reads CAWSPGEAYEQYF. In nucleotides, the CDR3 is TGTGCCTGGAGCCCCGGGGAGGCCTACGAGCAGTACTTC.

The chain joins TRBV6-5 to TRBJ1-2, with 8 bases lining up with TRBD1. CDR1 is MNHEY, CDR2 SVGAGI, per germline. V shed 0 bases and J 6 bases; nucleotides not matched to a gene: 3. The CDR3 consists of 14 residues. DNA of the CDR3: TGTGCCAGCAGTTACTCGTACAGGGGGAATGGCTACACCTTC. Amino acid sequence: CASSYSYRGNGYTF.

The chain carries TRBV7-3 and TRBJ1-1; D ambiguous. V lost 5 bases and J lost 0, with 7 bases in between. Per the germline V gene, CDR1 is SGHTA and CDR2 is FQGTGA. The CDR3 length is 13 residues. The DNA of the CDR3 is TGTGCCAGCAGCCAATACATGAACACTGAAGCTTTCTTT. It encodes CASSQYMNTEAFF.

Written as DNA, the CDR3 is TGCAGCGTTGAAGGGGGAGCTCTCTACAATGAGCAGTTCTTC. Translated: CSVEGGALYNEQFF. This chain links TRBV29-1 with TRBJ2-1, with D perhaps matching TRBD2 (5 bases). V was trimmed by 1 base and J by 3 bases, leaving 10 bases between them. CDR1 is SQVTM, CDR2 ANQGSEA, per germline. CDR3 length: 14 amino acids.